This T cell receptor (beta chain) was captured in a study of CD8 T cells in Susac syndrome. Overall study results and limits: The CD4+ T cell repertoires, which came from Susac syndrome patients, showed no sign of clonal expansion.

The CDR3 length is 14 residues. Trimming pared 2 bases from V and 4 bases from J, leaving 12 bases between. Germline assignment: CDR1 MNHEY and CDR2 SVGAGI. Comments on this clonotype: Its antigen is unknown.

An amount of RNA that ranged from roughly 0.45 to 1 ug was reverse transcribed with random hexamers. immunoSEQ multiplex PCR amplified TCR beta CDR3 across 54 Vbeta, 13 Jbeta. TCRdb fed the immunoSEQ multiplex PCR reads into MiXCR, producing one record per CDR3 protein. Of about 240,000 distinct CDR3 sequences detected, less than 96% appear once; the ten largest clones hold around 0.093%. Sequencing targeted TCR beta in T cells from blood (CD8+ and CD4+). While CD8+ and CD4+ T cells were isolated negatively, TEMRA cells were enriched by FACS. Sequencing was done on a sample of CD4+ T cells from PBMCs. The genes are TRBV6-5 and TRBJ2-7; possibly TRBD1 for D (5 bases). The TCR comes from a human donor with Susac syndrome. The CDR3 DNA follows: TGTGCCAGCAGTTACCACACAGGAACATACGAGCAGTACTTC. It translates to CASSYHTGTYEQYF.